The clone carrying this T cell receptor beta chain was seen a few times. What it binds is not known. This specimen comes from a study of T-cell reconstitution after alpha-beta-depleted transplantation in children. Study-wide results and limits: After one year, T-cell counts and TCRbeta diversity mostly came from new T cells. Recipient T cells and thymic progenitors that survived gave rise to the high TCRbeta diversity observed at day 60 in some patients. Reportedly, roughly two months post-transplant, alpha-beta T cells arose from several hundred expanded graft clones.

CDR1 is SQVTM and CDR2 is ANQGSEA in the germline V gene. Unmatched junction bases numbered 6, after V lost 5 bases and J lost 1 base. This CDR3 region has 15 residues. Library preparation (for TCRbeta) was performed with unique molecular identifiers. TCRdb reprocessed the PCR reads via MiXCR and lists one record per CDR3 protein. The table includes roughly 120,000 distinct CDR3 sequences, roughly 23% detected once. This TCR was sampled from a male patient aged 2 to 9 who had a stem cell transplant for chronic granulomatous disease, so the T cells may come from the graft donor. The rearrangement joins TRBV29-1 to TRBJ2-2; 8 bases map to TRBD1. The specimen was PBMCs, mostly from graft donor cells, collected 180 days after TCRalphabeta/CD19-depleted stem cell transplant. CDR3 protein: CSVQSGTGNTGELFF. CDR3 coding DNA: TGCAGCGTTCAATCCGGGACAGGGAACACCGGGGAGCTGTTTTTT.